The rows below give T cell receptor beta chains drawn from one sample of a study of radiation and T cells in renal cell carcinoma. Method: immunoSEQ multiplex PCR; TCRdb's copy keeps in-frame clones and lacks some. This table has tens of thousands of clones, just under 80% appearing once. The starting material was blood, obtained from a patient whose treatment included radiotherapy and nephrectomy. The source is a man between 60 and 75 years old with renal cell carcinoma. Each CDR3 is given with its conserved first and last residue. The D gene is left open where the match is weak. Clone size is not always given. Where it is, it says once, few, many or a class for expanded clones.

j_call v_call d_call clone_size cdr3_aa cdr3_nt
TRBJ1-2 TRBV4-3 TRBD1 once CASSRPPGQGFQGYTF TGCGCCAGCAGCCGACCCCCGGGACAGGGATTTCAGGGCTACACCTTC
TRBJ2-1 TRBV10-2 TRBD2 - CASLGLAGEDNEQFF TGCGCCAGCCTAGGACTAGCGGGAGAGGACAATGAGCAGTTCTTC
TRBJ1-1 TRBV2 - - CASRAYMDKVGTEAFF TGTGCCAGCAGAGCTTACATGGACAAGGTAGGGACTGAAGCTTTCTTT
TRBJ1-5 TRBV29-1 - few CSVAGDGQPQHF TGCAGCGTTGCTGGGGATGGACAGCCCCAGCATTTT
TRBJ2-1 TRBV7-3 - - CASSLYLYNEQFF TGTGCCAGCAGCTTATATCTATACAATGAGCAGTTCTTC
TRBJ2-3 TRBV5-4 - once CASRPGQKDTQYF TGTGCCAGCAGGCCCGGACAGAAAGATACGCAGTATTTT
TRBJ2-3 TRBV19 - - CASSIDLIDTQYF TGTGCCAGTAGTATAGATCTGATAGATACGCAGTATTTT
TRBJ2-6 TRBV9 - - CASRQGAANVLTF TGTGCCAGCAGACAGGGAGCGGCCAACGTCCTGACTTTC
TRBJ1-2 TRBV19 - - CASSGETSGYYGYTF TGTGCCAGTAGTGGAGAGACCTCAGGTTACTATGGCTACACCTTC
TRBJ2-1 TRBV9 - - CASSVGSEGLGEQFF TGTGCCAGCAGCGTAGGCTCGGAGGGCCTGGGGGAGCAGTTCTTC
TRBJ2-7 TRBV6-1 - once CASKGRVADEQYF TGTGCCAGCAAGGGCAGGGTGGCGGACGAGCAGTACTTC
TRBJ2-2 TRBV11-2 - - CASSPLRANTGELFF TGTGCCAGCAGCCCCCTTCGGGCGAACACCGGGGAGCTGTTTTTT
TRBJ1-2 TRBV19 - - CASSIGNGYTF TGTGCCAGTAGTATCGGGAACGGCTACACCTTC
TRBJ2-3 TRBV5-1 TRBD2 - CASSHLWTSGSSTDTQYF TGCGCCAGCAGCCACCTTTGGACTAGCGGGTCTTCCACAGATACGCAGTATTTT
TRBJ1-1 TRBV18 - - CASSAWGENTEAFF TGTGCCAGCTCAGCCTGGGGTGAGAACACTGAAGCTTTCTTT
TRBJ1-1 TRBV5-6 TRBD1 - CASSLTGGDTEAFF TGTGCCAGCAGCCTCACAGGGGGCGACACTGAAGCTTTCTTT
TRBJ1-2 TRBV7-6 TRBD1 few CASSLLSGQDRGYTF TGTGCCAGCAGCTTATTGTCGGGACAGGATAGGGGCTACACCTTC
TRBJ2-5 TRBV20-1 - - CSAGQKETQYF TGCAGTGCAGGCCAGAAAGAGACCCAGTACTTC
TRBJ1-4 TRBV5-6 - once CASSRLGATNEKLFF TGTGCCAGCAGTCGCCTAGGAGCAACTAATGAAAAACTGTTTTTT
TRBJ1-1 TRBV4-3 - - CASSQEAGSNTEAFF TGCGCCAGCAGCCAAGAAGCGGGGTCCAACACTGAAGCTTTCTTT
TRBJ1-4 TRBV4-1 - - CASSQGRVGEKLFF TGCGCCAGCAGCCAAGGCAGGGTAGGGGAAAAACTGTTTTTT
TRBJ2-5 TRBV5-1 - - CASSFFQETQYF TGCGCCAGCAGCTTTTTTCAAGAGACCCAGTACTTC
TRBJ2-3 TRBV7-2 - - CASSNPGVTDTQYF TGTGCCAGCAGTAATCCTGGGGTCACAGATACGCAGTATTTT
TRBJ1-1 TRBV25-1 TRBD1 - CASSEGQGDTEAFF TGTGCCAGCAGTGAAGGGCAGGGGGACACTGAAGCTTTCTTT
TRBJ2-7 TRBV6-6 - - CASSYSRYEQYF TGTGCCAGCAGTTACTCCCGATACGAGCAGTACTTC
TRBJ2-3 TRBV6-5 TRBD2 - CASSLGLAVTDTQYF TGTGCCAGCAGCCTTGGACTAGCGGTCACAGATACGCAGTATTTT
TRBJ1-5 TRBV7-2 - few CASSLDPNQPQHF TGTGCCAGCAGCTTAGATCCCAATCAGCCCCAGCATTTT
TRBJ1-2 TRBV10-3 - once CAISESGGNYGYTF TGTGCCATCAGTGAGTCGGGAGGAAACTATGGCTACACCTTC
TRBJ1-2 TRBV5-6 TRBD1 few CASSNRDRPLYGYTF TGTGCCAGCAGCAACCGGGACAGGCCCCTCTATGGCTACACCTTC
TRBJ1-5 TRBV29-1 - - CSVGSRDSNQPQHF TGCAGCGTTGGGAGCCGGGATAGCAATCAGCCCCAGCATTTT
TRBJ2-5 TRBV2 - - CASSPSSGAQETQYF TGTGCCAGCAGTCCTAGTAGCGGTGCCCAAGAGACCCAGTACTTC
TRBJ2-3 TRBV6-1 - - CASSEVGGPDTQYF TGTGCCAGCAGTGAAGTTGGGGGGCCAGATACGCAGTATTTT
TRBJ2-1 TRBV16 TRBD2 - CASSQSGLAGDQFF TGTGCCAGCAGCCAATCGGGACTAGCGGGAGACCAGTTCTTC
TRBJ1-1 TRBV7-8 - few CASSPGLTEAFF TGTGCCAGCAGCCCCGGACTAACTGAAGCTTTCTTT
TRBJ1-1 TRBV11-3 TRBD1 - CASTYRGLRDTEAFF TGTGCCAGCACATACAGGGGGCTTAGGGACACTGAAGCTTTCTTT
TRBJ1-1 TRBV9 - - CASSVRPGNTEAFF TGTGCCAGCAGCGTACGTCCAGGTAACACTGAAGCTTTCTTT
TRBJ2-1 TRBV27 TRBD2 - CASSPLAGRNEQFF TGTGCCAGCAGTCCCTTAGCGGGACGCAATGAGCAGTTCTTC
TRBJ2-1 TRBV7-8 TRBD2 - CASSKGGLAGVYEQFF TGTGCCAGCAGCAAAGGGGGACTAGCGGGAGTCTATGAGCAGTTCTTC
TRBJ1-5 TRBV18 TRBD1 - CASSSRDRNSNQPQHF TGTGCCAGCTCGTCTCGGGACAGAAATAGCAATCAGCCCCAGCATTTT
TRBJ1-3 TRBV7-9 TRBD1 - CASSLARGLLSGNTIYF TGTGCCAGCAGCTTAGCCAGGGGGCTTCTATCTGGAAACACCATATATTTT
TRBJ2-2 TRBV6-6 - - CASRPDRTNTGELFF TGTGCCAGCAGGCCCGACAGAACGAACACCGGGGAGCTGTTTTTT
TRBJ1-2 TRBV4-3 TRBD1 - CASSQPGTGSYGYTF TGCGCCAGCAGCCAACCCGGGACAGGGTCATATGGCTACACCTTC
TRBJ2-7 TRBV5-1 - - CASSLGFGLGTSYEQYF TGCGCCAGCAGCTTGGGTTTTGGGCTTGGCACTAGCTACGAGCAGTACTTC
TRBJ1-1 TRBV7-2 - - CASSLRANTEAFF TGTGCCAGCAGCTTACGGGCGAACACTGAAGCTTTCTTT
TRBJ1-1 TRBV25-1 - - CASTRGMNTEAFF TGTGCCAGCACTCGGGGGATGAACACTGAAGCTTTCTTT
TRBJ1-4 TRBV6-7 TRBD1 - CATHSRGQELFF TGTGCCACCCATTCCAGGGGGCAGGAACTGTTTTTT
TRBJ2-1 TRBV21-1 - - CASKKRGVTPYNEQFF TGTGCCAGCAAAAAACGGGGTGTTACCCCCTACAATGAGCAGTTCTTC
TRBJ1-6 TRBV12-5 - - CASGLMGGSKNSPLHF TGTGCTAGTGGTTTGATGGGGGGCAGCAAGAATTCACCCCTCCACTTT
TRBJ2-2 TRBV10-1 - few CASSGGGQTNTGELFF TGCGCCAGCAGTGGGGGGGGGCAGACGAACACCGGGGAGCTGTTTTTT
TRBJ1-6 TRBV7-2 TRBD1 - CASRPSGTGDSPLHF TGTGCCAGCAGACCCTCCGGGACAGGGGACTCACCCCTCCACTTT
TRBJ2-2 TRBV10-1 TRBD2 - CAREAPAGGAADTGELFF TGCGCCAGAGAGGCTCCAGCGGGGGGGGCGGCGGACACCGGGGAGCTGTTTTTT
TRBJ2-7 TRBV6-1 - - CASSEYGHYEQYF TGTGCCAGCAGTGAATACGGCCACTACGAGCAGTACTTC
TRBJ2-3 TRBV7-2 - - CASTNYLETDTQYF TGTGCCAGCACCAATTACTTAGAGACAGATACGCAGTATTTT
TRBJ2-3 TRBV7-9 TRBD2 - CASSLGSGGRTDTQYF TGTGCCAGCAGCTTAGGTAGCGGGGGACGCACAGATACGCAGTATTTT
TRBJ1-6 TRBV5-4 TRBD1 - CASSLGQGWSLHSPLHF TGTGCTAGCAGCTTGGGACAGGGGTGGTCCCTACATTCACCCCTCCACTTT